A single sample is the source of the 31 T cell receptor beta chains below, sequenced in a study of T cells in Graves' hyperthyroidism and ophthalmopathy. It was RNA transcripts that yielded the amplified TCR beta CDR3 regions. Using the HTBI primer set, a first-round RT-PCR was run on the TCR CDR3. One entry per CDR3 protein results from TCRdb running MiXCR on the multiplex PCR reads. The top ten clones hold about 7% of a sample with some 560,000 distinct CDR3 sequences, around a sixth of them seen once. The sample taken for sequencing was blood. These receptors came from a woman aged 25 to 39 with Graves' hyperthyroidism.

This clonotype showed up many times. V and J are TRBV6-5 and TRBJ2-7; D not certain. Per the germline V gene, CDR1 is MNHEY and CDR2 is SVGAGI. The CDR3 spans 12 residues. V was clipped by 2 bases and J by 3 bases, with 5 bases between them. CDR3 amino acids: CASSYAVYEQYF. The CDR3, as DNA: TGTGCCAGCAGTTACGCGGTCTACGAGCAGTACTTC.

V usage is TRBV6-2 or TRBV6-3 and J usage is TRBJ1-3, with D unclear. Deletions cut 5 bases from V and 0 bases from J, with 11 bases between. Germline V gene sequence: CDR1 MNHEY, CDR2 SVGEGT. The CDR3 has 15 residues. CDR3 bases: TGTGCCAGCAGTGTTAACCGCCTCTCTGGAAACACCATATATTTT. This translates into CASSVNRLSGNTIYF.

This sequence joins TRBV28 and TRBJ2-1; TRBD2 agrees at 8 bases. There are 20 residues in the CDR3. Trimming removed 4 bases from V and 5 bases from J; junction bases left unmatched: 22. Germline V gene lookup returns CDR1 MDHEN and CDR2 SYDVKM. Here the CDR3 DNA reads TGTGCCAGCAGTTCGGGGGGGGGACACACTAGCGCCAGTAATCACAATGAGCAGTTCTTC. As protein: CASSSGGGHTSASNHNEQFF.

This clonotype was seen at least ten times. CDR3 amino acids: CASSIQSQGTTEAFF. The CDR3 nucleotides are TGTGCCAGCAGTATACAGTCGCAGGGTACCACTGAAGCTTTCTTT. The chain couples TRBV12-3 or TRBV12-4 to TRBJ1-1; D perhaps matches TRBD1 (5 bases). The CDR3 spans 15 residues. V was clipped by 5 bases and J by 4 bases, with 17 bases between them.

This clonotype was detected many times. The chain uses TRBV2 and TRBJ2-7, with D unresolved. The CDR3 consists of 14 residues. Trimming left V 6 bases short and J 1 base short, with 13 bases between. Germline CDR1 and CDR2: SNHLY and FYNNEI. CDR3 nucleotide sequence: TGTGCCAGCAGGATAGGGATACTGTCCTACGAGCAGTACTTC. It is translated as CASRIGILSYEQYF.

This clonotype was observed a handful of times. The rearrangement joins TRBV4-1 to TRBJ2-7; 7 bases fit TRBD2. Germline CDR1 MGHRA, CDR2 YSYEKL. CDR3 size: 16 residues. After removal of 0 bases from V and 2 bases from J, the junction contained 7 bases not matched to a gene. The CDR3 DNA reads as TGCGCCAGCAGCCAAGATCCAACGGGAGGCCCCTACGAGCAGTACTTC. This codes for CASSQDPTGGPYEQYF.

This clonotype appeared many times. The chain joins TRBV28 to TRBJ2-5; TRBD1 matches 8 bases. This CDR3 is 15 amino acids long. The germline CDR1 and CDR2 sequences are MDHEN and SYDVKM. V gave up 2 bases and J gave up 4 bases; unmatched junction bases: 6. The CDR3 spells CASSLISGGRETQYF. The CDR3 DNA reads TGTGCCAGCAGTTTAATTTCAGGGGGCCGAGAGACCCAGTACTTC.

The V gene is TRBV29-1, the J gene TRBJ1-1, with D unresolved. The CDR3 extends over 14 amino acids. The germline V and J ends were trimmed by 6 bases and 2 bases, with 16 bases remaining between them. From germline, CDR1 is SQVTM and CDR2 ANQGSEA. CDR3 sequence: CSVALDTSNTEAFF. The CDR3 DNA sequence: TGCAGCGTCGCCCTCGACACCAGTAACACTGAAGCTTTCTTT.

The gene calls are TRBV7-9 and TRBJ2-5; D gene unclear. The CDR3 sequence is 14 residues long. Trimming pared 5 bases from V and 0 bases from J, leaving 10 bases between. Germline assignment: CDR1 SEHNR and CDR2 FQNEAQ (reference sequence). This CDR3 reads CASSRPGYQETQYF. For the CDR3, the DNA is TGTGCCAGCAGCCGCCCTGGGTACCAAGAGACCCAGTACTTC.

This clonotype was picked up many times. The rearrangement uses TRBV20-1 and TRBJ2-3; possible D gene TRBD2, 7 bases. CDR3 size: 14 residues. The germline CDR1 and CDR2 sequences are DFQATT and SNEGSKA (reference sequence). V was cut by 1 base and J by 5 bases, with 13 bases left in between. CDR3 residues: CSARGGLAVDTQYF. The CDR3 DNA follows: TGCAGTGCTAGAGGGGGGCTAGCGGTAGATACGCAGTATTTT.

This clonotype was counted at least ten times. This chain connects TRBV24-1 to TRBJ2-1; possibly TRBD1 for D (6 bases). The germline V gene has CDR1 KGHDR and CDR2 SFDVKD. This CDR3 contains 14 residues. Trimming shortened V by 9 bases and J by 0 bases, and 11 bases separated the two germline ends. The CDR3 reads CATGGQSSYNEQFF. The CDR3, as DNA: TGTGCCACCGGAGGACAGAGCTCCTACAATGAGCAGTTCTTC.

This clonotype has a single count. V is TRBV7-8 and J is TRBJ2-5; 11 bases fit TRBD2. The CDR3 loop spans 14 amino acids. The ends lost 4 bases at V and 4 bases at J; junction bases unmatched: 2. Germline CDR1 SGHVS, CDR2 FQNEAQ. The CDR3 sequence is CASSYGLAGETQYF. The DNA of the CDR3 is TGTGCCAGCAGCTACGGACTAGCGGGAGAGACCCAGTACTTC.

This clonotype appeared many times. The chain joins TRBV6-2 or TRBV6-3 to TRBJ1-5; 9 positions match TRBD1. The germline V gene encodes CDR1 MNHEY and CDR2 SVGEGT. V shed 6 bases and J 7 bases; nucleotides not matched to a gene: 7. The CDR3 extends over 14 amino acids. The chain's CDR3 is CASSRDREEQPQHF. The CDR3 DNA reads TGTGCCAGCAGCCGGGACAGGGAGGAACAGCCCCAGCATTTT.

This clonotype was picked up one time. J is TRBJ2-3 and V is TRBV7-9, with D possibly being TRBD2 (5 bases). V shed 5 bases and J shed 4 bases, with 25 bases lying between them. Looked up from germline, CDR1 is SEHNR and CDR2 is FQNEAQ (reference sequence). The CDR3 runs 18 residues. CDR3 residues: CASSPKGPTRDAPDTQYF. The CDR3 region has the DNA TGTGCCAGCAGCCCAAAGGGCCCCACTAGAGACGCCCCAGATACGCAGTATTTT.

In its sample, this clonotype was seen a few times. This chain links TRBV5-1 with TRBJ2-2; D not certain. The CDR3 extends over 15 amino acids. V shed 4 bases and J shed 6 bases, with 16 bases lying between them. Germline CDR1 and CDR2: SGHRS and YFSETQ. The CDR3: CASSPGPGGPGELFF. The CDR3 DNA sequence: TGCGCCAGCAGCCCTGGCCCGGGTGGCCCCGGGGAGCTGTTTTTT.

J is TRBJ2-1 and V is TRBV29-1, with 13 bases fitting TRBD2. The CDR3 spans 14 residues. CDR1 and CDR2 (germline): SQVTM, ANQGSEA. V dropped 6 bases and J dropped 6; count of bases not matched to a gene: 5. DNA for the CDR3: TGCAGCGTAGGACTAGCGGGAGCTCTCAATGAGCAGTTCTTC. Translation: CSVGLAGALNEQFF.

CDR3 amino acids: CASSRLRGLDEKLFF. CDR3 sequence (DNA): TGTGCCAGTAGCCGCCTCAGGGGTTTGGATGAAAAACTGTTTTTT. The chain links TRBV19 to TRBJ1-4; maybe TRBD1 (6 bases). The CDR3 runs to 15 residues. V lost 6 bases and J 6 bases, leaving 17 bases between the germline ends. CDR1 is LNHDA and CDR2 is SQIVND in the germline V gene (reference sequence).

The chain joins TRBV27 to TRBJ2-3; no clear D gene. Per germline, CDR1 MNHEY and CDR2 SMNVEV (reference sequence). This CDR3 region has 15 residues. Trimming removed 5 bases at V and 1 base at J, with 13 bases between. This CDR3 is CASSEPGSGTDTQYF. The CDR3 region has the DNA TGTGCCAGCAGTGAACCCGGTTCTGGCACAGATACGCAGTATTTT.

The V and J genes are TRBV20-1 and TRBJ2-1; D is possibly TRBD2 (6 bases). The germline V gene has CDR1 DFQATT and CDR2 SNEGSKA (reference sequence). The CDR3 runs to 13 residues. The CDR3 spells CSSLTGAYNEQFF. In DNA form, the CDR3 reads TGCTCGAGTCTAACGGGAGCCTACAATGAGCAGTTCTTC.

The sample holds many counts of this clonotype. This rearrangement joins TRBV5-1 to TRBJ2-5, with 11 positions matching TRBD1. The CDR3 is made up of 15 amino acids. The trim removed 4 bases at V and 4 bases at J, leaving 6 bases unmatched. Looked up from germline, CDR1 is SGHRS and CDR2 is YFSETQ. The CDR3 spells CASSGTGGSRETQYF. CDR3 DNA: TGCGCCAGCAGCGGGACAGGGGGTTCCAGAGAGACCCAGTACTTC.

V is TRBV5-1 and J is TRBJ2-2; D possibly corresponds to TRBD2 (5 bases). Germline CDR1 SGHRS, CDR2 YFSETQ. The CDR3 runs to 14 residues. Trimming stripped 4 bases from V and 5 bases from J, with 12 bases between. CDR3 in amino acids: CASSLRTGTGELFF. As DNA, the CDR3 is TGCGCCAGCAGCCTCCGGACTGGGACCGGGGAGCTGTTTTTT.

The V gene is TRBV10-3, the J gene TRBJ2-3; D possibly corresponds to TRBD2 (6 bases). The germline V and J ends were trimmed by 7 bases and 4 bases, with 12 bases remaining between them. The CDR3 covers 13 residues. Looked up from germline, CDR1 is ENHRY and CDR2 is SYGVKD. The DNA for the CDR3 is TGTGCCATCACCCAGACTAGTTCAGATACGCAGTATTTT. Amino acids: CAITQTSSDTQYF.

This clonotype was observed a handful of times. The chain carries TRBV29-1 and TRBJ1-2; TRBD1 matches 8 bases. V dropped 7 bases and J dropped 10; count of bases not matched to a gene: 14. This CDR3 has 13 residues. Germline loops: CDR1 SQVTM, CDR2 ANQGSEA. The CDR3 here is CSARGSRGQDYTF. The CDR3 DNA is TGCAGCGCCAGAGGTAGCAGGGGGCAGGACTACACCTTC.

This clonotype was recorded many times. The gene calls are TRBV29-1 and TRBJ2-1; 10 nucleotides match TRBD2. The CDR3 runs 16 residues. Losses at the gene ends were 7 bases for V and 4 bases for J; bases not matched to a gene: 13. Germline V gene lookup returns CDR1 SQVTM and CDR2 ANQGSEA. This CDR3 reads CSALGGSGRDYNEQFF. The CDR3 nucleotides are TGCAGCGCCCTGGGCGGGAGCGGGAGGGATTACAATGAGCAGTTCTTC.

This clonotype was recorded many times. The CDR3 loop reads CASSLDSGRTNEQFF. DNA for the CDR3: TGCGCCAGCAGCTTGGATAGCGGGAGAACGAATGAGCAGTTCTTC. V gene TRBV5-1 combines with J gene TRBJ2-1, with TRBD2 matching 9 bases. Trimming took 0 bases from V and 7 from J; bases not matched to a gene: 5. CDR3 size: 15 residues. Germline loops: CDR1 SGHRS, CDR2 YFSETQ.

V usage is TRBV20-1 and J usage is TRBJ2-3, with D perhaps TRBD2 (6 bases). The ends were cut back, 6 bases at V and 6 bases at J, with 16 bases in the middle. The CDR3 sequence is 13 residues long. The germline gives CDR1 DFQATT, CDR2 SNEGSKA (reference sequence). CDR3 sequence (DNA): TGCAGTGCCCGGGACTTGCGATTGGATACGCAGTATTTT. This gives the protein CSARDLRLDTQYF.

The chain links TRBV6-1 to TRBJ2-1, with D perhaps TRBD2 (6 bases). Trimming pared 6 bases from V and 9 bases from J, leaving 12 bases between. Germline V gene lookup returns CDR1 MNHNS and CDR2 SASEGT. CDR3 length: 12 residues. The CDR3, as DNA: TGTGCCAGCAGACCGGCGGGGCCTGAGCAGTTCTTC. This sequence encodes CASRPAGPEQFF.

The V call is TRBV11-1, the J call TRBJ1-5; no clear D gene. V shed 5 bases and J shed 2 bases, with 13 bases lying between them. CDR3 length: 15 residues. Per the germline V gene, CDR1 is SGHAT and CDR2 is FQDESV (reference sequence). CDR3 protein: CASSPGLGGNQPQHF. As DNA, the CDR3 is TGTGCCAGCAGCCCCGGGCTGGGTGGCAATCAGCCCCAGCATTTT.

The rearrangement uses TRBV27 and TRBJ2-7; 8 nucleotides agree with TRBD2. CDR3 length equals 14 residues. V shed 5 bases, J shed 2 bases, and the junction held 5 bases outside the gene matches. Germline V gene data show CDR1 as MNHEY and CDR2 as SMNVEV (reference sequence). The CDR3 DNA sequence: TGTGCCAGCAGTCCTCACGGGAGGGCCTACGAGCAGTACTTC. This gives the protein CASSPHGRAYEQYF.

This clonotype has a handful of counts. The chain recombines TRBV20-1 with TRBJ2-7, with 8 bases fitting TRBD1. The CDR3 consists of 12 residues. With V trimmed by 5 bases and J by 5 bases, 5 bases remained unmatched. Germline values: CDR1 DFQATT, CDR2 SNEGSKA (reference sequence). The CDR3 nucleotides read TGCAGTGCTTGGACAGGGAGTGACGAGCAGTACTTC. Residues: CSAWTGSDEQYF.

This clonotype was found a few times. V usage is TRBV7-9 and J usage is TRBJ1-1; a possible D gene is TRBD1 (5 bases). The germline V gene encodes CDR1 SEHNR and CDR2 FQNEAQ (reference sequence). V shed 1 base and J shed 0 bases, with 9 bases lying between them. CDR3 size: 15 residues. The CDR3 protein is CASSLVGHMNTEAFF. The CDR3 region has the DNA TGTGCCAGCAGCTTAGTCGGACATATGAACACTGAAGCTTTCTTT.